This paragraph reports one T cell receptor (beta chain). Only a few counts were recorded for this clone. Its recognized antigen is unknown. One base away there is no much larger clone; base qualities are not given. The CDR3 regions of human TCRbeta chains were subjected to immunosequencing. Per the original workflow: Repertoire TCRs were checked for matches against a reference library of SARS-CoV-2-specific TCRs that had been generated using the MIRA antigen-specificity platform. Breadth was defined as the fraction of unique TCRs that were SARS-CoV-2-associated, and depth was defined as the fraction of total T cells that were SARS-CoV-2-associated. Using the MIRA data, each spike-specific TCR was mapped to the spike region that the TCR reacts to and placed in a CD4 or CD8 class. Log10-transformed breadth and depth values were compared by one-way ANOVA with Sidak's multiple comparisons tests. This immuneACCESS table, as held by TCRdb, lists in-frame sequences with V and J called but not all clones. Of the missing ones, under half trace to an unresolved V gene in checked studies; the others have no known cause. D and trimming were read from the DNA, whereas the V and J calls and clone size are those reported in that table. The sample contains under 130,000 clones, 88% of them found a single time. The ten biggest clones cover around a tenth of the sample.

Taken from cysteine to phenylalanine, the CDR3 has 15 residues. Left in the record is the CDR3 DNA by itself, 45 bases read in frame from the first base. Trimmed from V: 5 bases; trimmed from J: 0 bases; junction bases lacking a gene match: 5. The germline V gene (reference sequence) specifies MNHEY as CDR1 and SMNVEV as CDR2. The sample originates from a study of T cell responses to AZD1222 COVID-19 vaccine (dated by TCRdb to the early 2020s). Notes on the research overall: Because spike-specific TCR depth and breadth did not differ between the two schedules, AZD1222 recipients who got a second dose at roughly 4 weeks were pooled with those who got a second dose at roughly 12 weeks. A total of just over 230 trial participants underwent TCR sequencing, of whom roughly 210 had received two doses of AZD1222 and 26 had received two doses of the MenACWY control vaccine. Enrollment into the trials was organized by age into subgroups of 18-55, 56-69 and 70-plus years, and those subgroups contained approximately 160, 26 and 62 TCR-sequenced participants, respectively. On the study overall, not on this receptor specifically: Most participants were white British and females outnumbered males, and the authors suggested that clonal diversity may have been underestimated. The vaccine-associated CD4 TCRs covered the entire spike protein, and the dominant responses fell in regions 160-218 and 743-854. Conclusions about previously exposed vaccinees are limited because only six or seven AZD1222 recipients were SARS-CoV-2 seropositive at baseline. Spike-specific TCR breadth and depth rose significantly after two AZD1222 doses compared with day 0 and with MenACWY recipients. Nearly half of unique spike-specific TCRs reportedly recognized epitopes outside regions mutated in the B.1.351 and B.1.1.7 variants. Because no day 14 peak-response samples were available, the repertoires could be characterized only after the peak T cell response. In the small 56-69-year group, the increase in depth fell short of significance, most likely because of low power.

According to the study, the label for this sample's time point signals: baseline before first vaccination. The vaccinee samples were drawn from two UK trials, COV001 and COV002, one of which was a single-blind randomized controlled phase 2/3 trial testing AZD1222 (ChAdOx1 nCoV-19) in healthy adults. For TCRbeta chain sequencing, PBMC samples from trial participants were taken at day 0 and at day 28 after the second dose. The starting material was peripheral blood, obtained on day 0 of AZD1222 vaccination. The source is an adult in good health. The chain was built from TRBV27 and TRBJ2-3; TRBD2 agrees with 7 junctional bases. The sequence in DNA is TGTGCCAGCAGTCCGTTTAGCGGGAGCACAGATACGCAGTATTTT. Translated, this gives CASSPFSGSTDTQYF.